This TCR beta chain was retrieved from a study of cytomegalovirus exposure and HLA in healthy donors (TCRdb year 2017). With regard to the full study: According to an earlier analysis of 587 of the donors, some 180 million T cells yielded 120 million or so unique TCR beta sequences and approximately 300 Gb of sequence data. Besides the first cohort of under 700 subjects, a separate validation cohort made up of over 100 different subjects was used. Because of strong linkage in the cohort, roughly 5 DR-DQ haplotypes were treated as single units for association and clustering. Class I and class II HLA loci were covered by the typing at four-digit resolution. Alongside the repertoire data, information on donor age, sex, ethnicity and CMV serostatus was compiled. The study aimed to test whether cataloging public T cell receptors could reveal signatures of past pathogen exposure. In a later analysis, previously published TCR beta repertoires from about 640 donors were re-analyzed and high-resolution HLA genotyping was added so that TCR occurrence patterns could be studied. The study used immunosequencing to profile the T cell repertoires of approximately 630 subjects and linked those repertoires to cytomegalovirus serostatus. Every discovery cohort repertoire had been produced on one sequencing platform. Of the roughly 400 genotyped donors, roughly 80% were placed in the genetic ancestry cluster associated with self-reported Caucasian donors. On average, 235,054 unique TCR beta nucleotide sequences were sequenced per donor among about 400 genotyped donors of the cohort, with roughly 18% of those sequences being non-productive. In the later analysis, no new phenotypic data were used to find candidate immune exposures; instead, reliance was placed on TCR beta sequences and their occurrence across donors. Approximately 300 gigabases of sequencing data and approximately 91 million unique TCR sequences made up an early release that covered over 550 HLA-typed donors. In an earlier analysis of roughly 600 of the donors, high-throughput TCR beta sequencing was used to judge whether each TCR beta V gene segment behaved as functional or pseudogenic. Typing coverage varied by locus: 629-630 donors for A, B, C, DRB1 and DQB1; 500 to 550 for DQA1; 600 to 610 for DPA1; 400 to 480 for DPB1. To predict cytomegalovirus infection status, the study brought together high-throughput TCR immunosequencing, statistical association of individual TCRs with disease status, and machine learning. Genome-wide SNP genotypes for about 65% of the roughly 670 donors were used in a later genetic analysis, which treated that subset as a discovery cohort.

The cohort comprised approximately 700 healthy bone marrow donors. Cohort members were all nominally healthy when sampled, although unrecorded immune exposures were likely present. The donor tested CMV seronegative, placing the donor among the 352 seronegative members of the cohort. A peripheral blood sample was provided by each donor, and peripheral blood mononuclear cells were used for TCR beta sequencing. The Qiagen DNeasy Blood Extraction Kit was used to extract genomic DNA from the blood cell samples. As for this clone: What antigen it recognizes has not been identified. The input lacks base qualities; no much larger clone sits a single base away. Different DNA sequences within this sample yield the same CDR3.

Study-wide findings and limitations: In an earlier analysis of fewer than 700 of the donors, most TCR beta V segments appeared in productive rearrangements about 87% or about 30% of the time, broadly matching IMGT annotations. A further reported finding was that TCR beta sequences accurately predicted the HLA-A and HLA-B alleles for most subjects in the first cohort. Because counts were too low, roughly 17 rarely observed V segments, including chromosome 9 orphons, were left out of the earlier analysis of 500 to 650 of the donors. A cluster of highly shared sequence variants was judged likely to be a technical artifact of the sequencing pipeline. It was suggested by the authors that the approach could potentially be generalized to other disease states and immunological phenotypes. In a later analysis, most CMV-associated TCR beta chains were found to appear HLA-restricted, with HLA associations seemingly driven largely by CMV exposure. In the study, some 160 TCR beta chains were listed as associated with cytomegalovirus. A few of the identified cytomegalovirus-associated TCR beta chains were confirmed in vitro to be specific for cytomegalovirus antigens. According to a later analysis, TCR association rates differed among HLA loci, with DRB1 alleles showing the most associated TCRs and HLA-C alleles showing the fewest. Most TCR sequences were observed very rarely across donors, whereas some public TCRs were present in many individuals. At a false discovery rate of 0.05, a later analysis linked some 17,000 TCR beta sequences to specific HLA alleles. A later genetic analysis reported fewer N-insertions in productive TCRs among donors in an Asian-associated ancestry cluster than the roughly 700-donor mean. Correlated functional status among segregating V segments might reflect linkage disequilibrium, but an unknown experimental factor could not be ruled out. The presence/absence analyses assumed that sequencing depth was roughly uniform across donors, and that assumption may not be true. An association between a missense DCLRE1C variant and V-gene and J-gene trimming of TCR beta chains was found in a later genetic analysis and replicated in an independent cohort. According to a later analysis, parvovirus B19, influenza, CMV and Epstein-Barr virus appeared linked to several top co-occurrence clusters. Because some donors lacked HLA typing at each locus, the association tests relied only on the typed subset. The cohort was sequenced for TCR beta chains only, and without alpha or paired-chain data the features that could be detected were limited. In a later analysis, HLA-associated TCR beta chains were found to be more clonally expanded and to have lower generation probabilities than equally common non-associated chains. The only immune exposure information available for the cohort was CMV serostatus. Assigning TCR associations to individual alleles was difficult when HLA alleles, especially DR and DQ, strongly co-occurred. The classifier was reported to diagnose cytomegalovirus status with high specificity and sensitivity in both the original cohort and the validation cohort.

Library prep was done by the immunoSEQ multiplex PCR assay. For the multiplex PCR, a mixture combining 60 forward primers for TCR Vbeta segments and 13 reverse primers for TCR Jbeta segments was used. The CDR3 region of rearranged TCR beta genes was amplified from genomic DNA with a multiplex PCR assay. Amplified TCR beta libraries were sequenced as 87-base-pair reads on the Illumina HiSeq System. In the authors' own workflow: A later analysis tallied some 79 million unique TCR beta chains across the 666 repertoires, and around 9.9 million of those chains were shared by two or more donors. A nearest-neighbor algorithm error-corrected the raw reads and collapsed the reads into unique sequences, merging closely related sequences to remove PCR and sequencing errors. To assign V, D and J gene segments, CDR3 sequences were aligned to IMGT reference sequences. For a sequence to be retained, a match of at least six nucleotides to both a V gene segment and a J gene segment was required. A rearrangement counted as productive if the CDR3 had no stop codons and remained in frame with V and J, and every other rearrangement counted as non-productive. Following IMGT convention, CDR3 was defined as the stretch from the second conserved V-encoded cysteine to the conserved J-encoded phenylalanine. The earlier analysis of more than 450 of the donors excluded sequences that lacked an unambiguous match to a single V gene segment. An earlier analysis of a few hundred of the donors classified V segments as functional when productive rearrangements were above 56.7% and as segregating when the standard deviation between donors was above 5%. A statistical classification framework was developed to diagnose cytomegalovirus status using the catalog of TCR beta chain sequences. A later analysis assigned V and J genes by comparing TCR nucleotide sequences with IMGT/GENE-DB human TR gene sequences. A later analysis assigned CDR3 sequences and most-parsimonious VDJ recombination scenarios with the TCRdist pipeline. In a later analysis, each TCR beta chain was defined by its CDR3 amino acid sequence together with its V-gene family, and reads lacking a unique V-gene family were excluded. A later analysis removed 550 to 650 highly shared, low-generation-probability nucleotide sequences to deal with suspected cross-contamination and a sequencing artifact. In a later analysis, a clonal expansion index for each public chain was calculated from normalized within-repertoire ranks of inferred template counts. In a later analysis, generation probabilities were computed with a VDJ recombination model fitted to out-of-frame rearrangements, and the resulting probabilities were checked against IGoR. In a later analysis, TCR-TCR, TCR-HLA and TCR-CMV co-occurrence was scored with hypergeometric tests, and a repertoire-size bias correction was applied to TCR pairs. In a later analysis, false discovery rates were estimated by permuting HLA or CMV assignments 20 times. In a later analysis, co-occurring TCRs were grouped with DBSCAN, and TCRdist sequence similarity was added when clustering was performed within HLA-allele-positive subsets. Repertoires with fewer than 30,000 or more than 120,000 public chains were left out of co-occurrence clustering, as were five repertoires with anomalous nucleotide sharing. In TCRdb, the immuneACCESS table is reduced to in-frame sequences with V and J assigned. These tables do not hold every clone; where another copy was compared, an unresolved V gene accounts for under half, and the others remain unexplained. The V and J calls and clone size are taken from that table; D and trimming were inferred from the DNA. The sample includes over 150,000 clones, with 85% observed a single time. 1% of the sample belongs to the ten largest clones.

Sequencing was done on a sample of PBMCs. The TCR originated in a boy between 2 and 10 years old in good health and CMV-seronegative.

CDR3 protein: CASSTSGTGSYGYTF. DNA sequence: TGTGCCAGCAGTACCTCCGGGACAGGCTCGTACGGCTACACCTTC. The chain uses TRBV6-4 and TRBJ1-2, and 8 junction bases match TRBD1. V and J are trimmed by 5 bases and 8 bases, and the gene matches miss 13 bases of the junction. The CDR3 holds 15 amino acids from the cysteine to the phenylalanine. The only DNA kept is the CDR3, 45 bases in frame from the first base. CDR1 and CDR2 are drawn from the germline V gene: MRHNA, SNTAGT.